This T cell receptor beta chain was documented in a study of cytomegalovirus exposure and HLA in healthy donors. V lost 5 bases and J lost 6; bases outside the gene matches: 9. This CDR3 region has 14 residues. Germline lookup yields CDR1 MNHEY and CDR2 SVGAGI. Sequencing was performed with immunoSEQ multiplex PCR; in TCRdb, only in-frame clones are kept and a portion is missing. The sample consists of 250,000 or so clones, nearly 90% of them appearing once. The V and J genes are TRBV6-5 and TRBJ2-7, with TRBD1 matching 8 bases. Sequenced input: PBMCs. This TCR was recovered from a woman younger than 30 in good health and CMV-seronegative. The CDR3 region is CASSPDGQGGEQYF. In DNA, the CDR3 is TGTGCCAGCAGTCCAGACGGACAGGGCGGCGAGCAGTACTTC.